This T cell receptor beta chain emerged from a study of neurological immune-mediated disorders. Trimming left V 4 bases short and J 1 base short, with 11 bases between. The germline CDR1 and CDR2 sequences are SGHRS and YFSETQ. There are 14 residues in the CDR3. A single run covered 15-18 subjects with over 170 million TCR-beta sequences. TCRdb processed the 5' RACE reads anew with MiXCR; each CDR3 protein has one entry. Of tens of thousands of distinct CDR3 sequences in the sample, roughly 2.5% were seen once. Regarding the study as a whole: One related-CDR3 cluster, which may be a signature, held the repertoires of 18 of 34 multiple sclerosis patients after phylogenetic grouping. The multiple sclerosis repertoire cluster was not associated with any clinical or MRI feature, with the authors stating that larger cohorts are needed.

For the unsorted libraries, 2 million PBMCs stored at -80 C served as input. This clonotype was seen many times. The antigen remains undetermined. The TCR comes from a man aged 50 to 59 with multiple sclerosis. The sample consisted of PBMCs. This chain connects TRBV5-1 to TRBJ1-1; possibly TRBD1 for D (6 bases). The CDR3 sequence: CASSVGHPNTEAFF. The CDR3 DNA reads TGCGCCAGCAGCGTGGGACACCCGAACACTGAAGCTTTCTTT.